The next 17 T cell receptor beta chains were all read from a single sample in a study of radiation and T cells in renal cell carcinoma. Time point: baseline pretreatment blood. Indicated treatment: 15 Gy SBRT to primary tumor, nephrectomy 4 weeks later. The data were produced by immunoSEQ multiplex PCR, yet TCRdb's version contains in-frame clones alone and is incomplete. The table shows 150,000 or so clones, with about 88% occurring only once. The sequenced sample was blood, obtained from a patient whose treatment included radiotherapy and nephrectomy. The receptor set was obtained from a woman in her seventies with renal cell carcinoma.

The J gene is TRBJ1-1, the V gene TRBV23-1; no firm D call. TRBV23-1 carries the ORF label, with uncertain function. CDR3 length: 17 residues. V gave up 6 bases and J gave up 4 bases, with 24 bases separating them. The CDR3 sequence: CASRHFHSPKTCTEAFF. As DNA, the CDR3 is TGCGCCAGCAGACACTTCCATTCCCCAAAAACGTGCACTGAAGCTTTCTTT.

This chain uses TRBV30 with TRBJ2-7; 7 bases agree with TRBD1. CDR1 is GTSNPN and CDR2 is SVGIG in the germline V gene (reference sequence). V shed 4 bases, J shed 6 bases, and the junction held 9 bases outside the gene matches. The CDR3 is 13 residues long. CDR3 coding DNA: TGTGCCTGGAATAAGGGGGCGCTTACCGAGCAGTACTTC. It specifies CAWNKGALTEQYF.

This chain uses TRBV7-2 with TRBJ1-3, with D perhaps matching TRBD1 (6 bases). V was trimmed by 2 bases and J by 0 bases, leaving 17 bases between them. The CDR3 loop spans 18 amino acids. Germline V CDR1 and CDR2: SGHTA, FQGNSA. The CDR3 is CASSLLGHTRLSGNTIYF. The CDR3 bases are TGTGCCAGCAGCTTACTGGGACACACCCGCCTCTCTGGAAACACCATATATTTT.

This clone appeared a single time. This rearrangement joins TRBV11-1 to TRBJ1-4, with TRBD1 matching over 7 bases. V was pared by 5 bases and J by 0 bases, with 3 bases of the junction left unmatched. The germline V gene encodes CDR1 SGHAT and CDR2 FQDESV (reference sequence). The CDR3 runs 15 residues. The CDR3 region has the DNA TGTGCCAGCAGCCCGACAGGGACAACTAATGAAAAACTGTTTTTT. Its protein is CASSPTGTTNEKLFF.

This chain links TRBV5-1 with TRBJ2-7, with 7 bases that match TRBD2. V was pared by 0 bases and J by 2 bases, with 5 bases of the junction left unmatched. This CDR3 has 15 amino acids. Germline lookup yields CDR1 SGHRS and CDR2 YFSETQ. CDR3 DNA: TGCGCCAGCAGCTTGGGAGCGGGGAAGGCCTACGAGCAGTACTTC. Encoded protein: CASSLGAGKAYEQYF.

The V and J genes are TRBV15 and TRBJ1-6, with D possibly matching TRBD1 (5 bases). The CDR3 spans 15 residues. Trimming removed 5 bases at V and 2 bases at J, with 10 bases between. Germline loops: CDR1 LNHNV, CDR2 YYDKDF (reference sequence). The CDR3 bases are TGTGCCACCAGCCCCGAGGACACCTATAATTCACCCCTCCACTTT. It yields the protein CATSPEDTYNSPLHF.

The chain is built from TRBV6-6 and TRBJ1-6; possibly TRBD1 for D (6 bases). The V gene's germline CDR1 is MNHNY and CDR2 SVGAGI (reference sequence). CDR3 length equals 15 residues. Deletions cut 2 bases from V and 2 bases from J, with 7 bases between. The CDR3 DNA reads as TGTGCCAGCAGTTACGGGGGCACCTATAATTCACCCCTCCACTTT. Amino acid sequence: CASSYGGTYNSPLHF.

The chain couples TRBV19 to TRBJ1-5; D is perhaps TRBD1 (5 bases). Trimming shortened V by 3 bases and J by 0 bases, and 6 bases separated the two germline ends. Per the germline V gene, CDR1 is LNHDA and CDR2 is SQIVND (reference sequence). The CDR3 totals 14 residues. The CDR3 spells CASSMGLSNQPQHF. The CDR3 nucleotides are TGTGCCAGTAGTATGGGGCTTAGCAATCAGCCCCAGCATTTT.

This clone appeared a few times. The CDR3 DNA sequence: TGTGCCAGCAGCGAAGGTGGTAATTCACCCCTCCACTTT. This codes for CASSEGGNSPLHF. The chain joins TRBV7-9 to TRBJ1-6, with unresolved D. Trimming removed 5 bases from V and 6 bases from J, with 8 bases in between. The CDR3 covers 13 residues. CDR1 SEHNR and CDR2 FQNEAQ come from the germline V gene (reference sequence).

V usage is TRBV5-4 and J usage is TRBJ2-1, with D possibly matching TRBD1 (5 bases). The CDR3 is 11 residues long. V lost 9 bases and J lost 5, with 9 bases in between. The germline V gene has CDR1 SGHNT and CDR2 YYREEE (reference sequence). In nucleotides, the CDR3 is TGTGCCAAGGACAACCACAATGAGCAGTTCTTC. Translation: CAKDNHNEQFF.

This chain joins TRBV19 and TRBJ1-5; tentative D call: TRBD1 (6 bases). V lost 1 base and J 7 bases, leaving 11 bases between the germline ends. The CDR3 contains 14 residues. Germline assignment: CDR1 LNHDA and CDR2 SQIVND (reference sequence). CDR3 region: CASSIVGGRQPQHF. The CDR3 bases are TGTGCCAGTAGTATAGTGGGGGGCAGGCAGCCCCAGCATTTT.

The chain couples TRBV21-1 to TRBJ2-2; TRBD2 is the table's D call, not checked against the DNA. TRBV21-1 is a pseudogene segment. CDR3 length: 17 residues. The CDR3 spells CASSKGERGAYTGELFF. The CDR3 nucleotides are TGTGCCAGCAGCAAAGGCGAGCGGGGGGCTTACACCGGGGAGCTGTTTTTT.

This clone came up once. This chain uses TRBV30 with TRBJ1-1; no reliable D call. V was cut by 0 bases and J by 4 bases, with 9 bases left in between. CDR3 length equals 13 residues. Germline V gene data show CDR1 as GTSNPN and CDR2 as SVGIG (reference sequence). The CDR3 reads CAWSVGGPTEAFF. CDR3 DNA: TGTGCCTGGAGTGTGGGCGGGCCCACTGAAGCTTTCTTT.

The rearrangement uses TRBV5-1 and TRBJ1-1, with D possibly TRBD1 on 6 matching bases. V was shortened by 4 bases and J by 2 bases, with 15 bases between the two germline ends. The CDR3 runs 15 residues. Per the germline V gene, CDR1 is SGHRS and CDR2 is YFSETQ. This chain's CDR3 is CASSPPLGQNTEAFF. The CDR3 nucleotides are TGCGCCAGCAGCCCTCCCCTGGGACAAAACACTGAAGCTTTCTTT.

This chain joins TRBV28 and TRBJ1-6; no clear D gene. The CDR3 is 10 residues long. CDR1 and CDR2 from the germline V gene are MDHEN and SYDVKM. V shed 6 bases and J shed 13 bases, with 7 bases lying between them. The CDR3 DNA follows: TGTGCCAGCAGCGGTCTCCCCCTCCACTTT. Translating gives CASSGLPLHF.

The chain recombines TRBV9 with TRBJ1-1; D is possibly TRBD1 (5 bases). Trimming cost V 4 bases and J 1 base, with 14 bases left between them. This CDR3 is 15 amino acids long. The germline V gene encodes CDR1 SGDLS and CDR2 YYNGEE. The CDR3 spells CASSPGPLGNTEAFF. CDR3 sequence (DNA): TGTGCCAGCAGCCCGGGACCCCTAGGGAACACTGAAGCTTTCTTT.

The V call is TRBV7-8, the J call TRBJ2-7; D remains ambiguous. Germline values: CDR1 SGHVS, CDR2 FQNEAQ. Trimming took off 4 bases at V and 5 bases at J, with 6 bases between the two ends. The length of the CDR3 is 11 residues. As DNA, the CDR3 is TGTGCCAGCAGCTCACCTAACGAGCAGTACTTC. Its protein is CASSSPNEQYF.